This TCR beta chain derives from a study of blood T cell repertoires in COVID-19. Study in general: Sample material is recorded as cDNA or gDNA derived from T cells, B-cell-depleted T cells, or PBMCs.

This CDR3 spans 11 amino acids. Looked up from germline, CDR1 is MGHDK and CDR2 is SYGVNS. This clone was counted a single time. Sequence at one end of the junction differs from germline and may be a read error. Original data processing: Reference gene primer amplification gave estimated nucleated cell counts. The repertoire was sequenced with immunoSEQ multiplex PCR; TCRdb's copy has only in-frame clones and lacks some. The V and J calls and the clone size are those of that table, but D and trimming were determined from the DNA. The sample lists 350,000 to 450,000 clones, over 75% occurring once. Sequenced sample: peripheral blood. The rearrangement links TRBV25-1 to TRBJ1-2; no clear D gene. This receptor was identified in a woman aged 60-70 years with COVID-19, enrolled during active disease. CDR3 in DNA: TGTGCCAGCAGTGGCCCGGGAGGTCGGATCTTC. It is translated as CASSGPGGRIF.